These 28 T cell receptor beta chains were all obtained from the same sample, sequenced in a study of T-cell reconstitution after alpha-beta-depleted transplantation in children. Construction of the TCRbeta library involved unique molecular identifiers. TCRdb used MiXCR to reprocess the PCR reads, holding one entry per CDR3 protein. The table has approximately 800,000 distinct CDR3 sequences, 16% seen once; the top ten hold under 6%. This material consisted of PBMCs, mostly from graft donor cells, taken 360 days after TCRalphabeta/CD19-depleted stem cell transplant. The receptors were gathered from a male patient younger than 18 who had a stem cell transplant for acute lymphoblastic leukemia, so the T cells may come from the graft donor.

The V gene is TRBV21-1, the J gene TRBJ2-7. TRBV21-1 is annotated as a pseudogene. This CDR3 comprises 14 residues. The CDR3 region is CASSKALSSYEQYF. The DNA for the CDR3 is TGTGCCAGCAGCAAAGCGCTCAGCTCCTACGAGCAGTACTTC.

The rearrangement links TRBV12-3 or TRBV12-4 to TRBJ1-1; 8 positions match TRBD1. V was pared by 8 bases and J by 1 base, with 6 bases of the junction left unmatched. This CDR3 has 14 residues. The CDR3: CASRGQGTNTEAFF. The CDR3 bases are TGTGCCAGCCGAGGACAGGGAACGAACACTGAAGCTTTCTTT.

This clonotype was picked up a small number of times. The chain combines TRBV12-3 or TRBV12-4 with TRBJ2-5; 11 bases agree with TRBD2. The junction had 4 bases not matched to a gene; V was cut back by 3 bases and J by 4 bases. CDR3 size: 15 residues. CDR3 in DNA: TGTGCCAGCAGTTTGCTAGCGGGAGGAGGAGAGACCCAGTACTTC. Amino acid sequence: CASSLLAGGGETQYF.

The table lists this clonotype with many counts. The rearrangement links TRBV11-2 to TRBJ2-1; no firm D call. Trimming removed 2 bases from V and 9 bases from J, with 8 bases in between. The CDR3 length is 12 residues. Germline values: CDR1 SGHAT, CDR2 FQNNGV. For the CDR3, the DNA is TGTGCCAGCAGCTTACCATCGACTGAGCAGTTCTTC. Its translation is CASSLPSTEQFF.

A remark on this clonotype: Mismatch with germline at one junction end may stem from a read error. The chain recombines TRBV7-6 with TRBJ1-5; D not resolved. Germline CDR1 and CDR2: SGHVS and FNYEAQ. The CDR3 spans 13 residues. The CDR3 DNA reads TGTGCCAGCAGCTTCGATAGCAATCACCCCCAGCATTTT. Its protein is CASSFDSNHPQHF.

This clonotype has a handful of counts. V and J are TRBV29-1 and TRBJ2-5, with D uncertain. The CDR3 is 10 amino acids. Germline lookup yields CDR1 SQVTM and CDR2 ANQGSEA. V was trimmed by 6 bases and J by 7 bases, leaving 9 bases between them. The CDR3 DNA follows: TGCAGCGTGGTCCCAGCGACCCAGTACTTC. This gives the protein CSVVPATQYF.

The V and J genes are TRBV28 and TRBJ2-7; D remains ambiguous. CDR1 and CDR2 from the germline V gene are MDHEN and SYDVKM. The CDR3 loop spans 12 amino acids. Trimming removed 5 bases from V and 3 bases from J, with 8 bases in between. CDR3 region: CASSQINYEQYF. CDR3 in DNA: TGTGCCAGCAGTCAGATCAACTACGAGCAGTACTTC. The entire variable domain, with the rest obtained from reference TRBV28 and TRBJ2-7, is as follows: DVKVTQSSRYLVKRTGEKVFLECVQDMDHENMFWYRQDPGLGLRLIYFSYDVKMKEKGDIPEGYSVSREKKERFSLILESASTNQTSMYLCASSQINYEQYFGPGTRLTVT.

The chain combines TRBV11-3 with TRBJ2-1, with D possibly matching TRBD2 (6 bases). In germline, CDR1 is SGHNT, CDR2 YENEEA. V was pared by 6 bases and J by 4 bases, with 16 bases between. The CDR3 length is 15 residues. CDR3 protein: CASSSREQDYNEQFF. In DNA form, the CDR3 reads TGTGCCAGCAGTAGCCGGGAGCAGGATTACAATGAGCAGTTCTTC.

This clonotype was counted many times. The chain joins TRBV5-1 to TRBJ2-7, with 14 bases aligning to TRBD2. After removal of 4 bases from V and 6 bases from J, the junction contained 6 bases not matched to a gene. This CDR3 is built from 15 residues. CDR1 and CDR2 (germline): SGHRS, YFSETQ. The CDR3 sequence: CASSPVGTSGSEQYF. CDR3 DNA sequence: TGCGCCAGCAGCCCGGTTGGGACTAGCGGGAGCGAGCAGTACTTC.

The chain couples TRBV2 to TRBJ2-2; D unclear. The CDR3 has 12 amino acids. Germline loops: CDR1 SNHLY, CDR2 FYNNEI. V was shortened by 9 bases and J by 5 bases, with 10 bases between the two germline ends. CDR3 DNA: TGTGCCAGATTTCCGGAGACCGGGGAGCTGTTTTTT. Amino acid sequence: CARFPETGELFF. The variable domain in full, completed from reference TRBV2 and TRBJ2-2, reads EPEVTQTPSHQVTQMGQEVILRCVPISNHLYFYWYRQILGQKVEFLVSFYNNEISEKSEIFDDQFSVERPDGSNFTLKIRSTKLEDSAMYFCARFPETGELFFGEGSRLTVL.

This clonotype showed up just a few times. This sequence joins TRBV20-1 and TRBJ2-3; D might be TRBD1 or TRBD2, each matching 7 bases. V was cut by 6 bases and J by 7 bases, with 29 bases left in between. CDR3 size: 17 residues. Germline values: CDR1 DFQATT, CDR2 SNEGSKA (reference sequence). CDR3 residues: CSARGTEKMQLTHTQYF. In nucleotides, the CDR3 is TGCAGTGCGCGGGGGACAGAGAAAATGCAACTGACCCATACGCAGTATTTT.

The chain carries TRBV15 and TRBJ2-7, with 9 nucleotides matching TRBD2. Per the germline V gene, CDR1 is LNHNV and CDR2 is YYDKDF (reference sequence). The CDR3 totals 14 residues. Trimming cost V 6 bases and J 5 bases; bases outside gene matches: 8. CDR3 sequence: CATRGAGGGDEQYF. CDR3 bases: TGTGCCACCAGGGGAGCGGGAGGCGGTGACGAGCAGTACTTC.

The chain joins TRBV12-3 or TRBV12-4 to TRBJ2-5; 8 nucleotides align to TRBD2. V lost 6 bases to trimming and J lost 2 bases; unmatched junction nucleotides: 8. The CDR3 has 15 amino acids. The CDR3: CASRLALAAQETQYF. CDR3 DNA sequence: TGTGCCAGCAGGCTTGCACTAGCGGCACAAGAGACCCAGTACTTC.

The J gene is TRBJ1-4, the V gene TRBV6-5; perhaps TRBD1 as D (6 bases). V lost 2 bases to trimming and J lost 7 bases, with 11 bases between them. CDR1 is MNHEY, CDR2 SVGAGI, per germline. This CDR3 has 14 residues. The CDR3 DNA is TGTGCCAGCAGTTACAGGGGGGTCTTTGAAAAACTGTTTTTT. Its translation is CASSYRGVFEKLFF.

This chain connects TRBV5-1 to TRBJ1-2, with TRBD1 matching 7 bases. The CDR3 loop spans 13 amino acids. Germline V CDR1 and CDR2: SGHRS, YFSETQ. J was trimmed by 8 bases and V by 4 bases; bases with no gene match: 8. The CDR3 loop reads CASSTTGKGGYTF. The CDR3 DNA reads TGCGCCAGCAGCACGACAGGGAAGGGGGGCTACACCTTC.

This clonotype was picked up a small number of times. V is TRBV15 and J is TRBJ2-2; TRBD2 is a possible D gene (5 bases). Germline lookup yields CDR1 LNHNV and CDR2 YYDKDF (reference sequence). The CDR3 is 13 amino acids. The V end lost 5 bases, the J end lost 3 bases, and 7 bases lay between the germline ends. The CDR3 is CATSGRDTGELFF. CDR3 coding DNA: TGTGCCACCAGCGGGCGGGACACCGGGGAGCTGTTTTTT.

This clonotype was seen more than once but under ten times. The V call is TRBV23-1, the J call TRBJ2-2, with D possibly TRBD2 on 7 matching bases. TRBV23-1 is known as an ORF, though its function is uncertain. Trimming shortened V by 6 bases and J by 7 bases, and 39 bases separated the two germline ends. The CDR3 loop spans 22 amino acids. The CDR3 bases are TGCGCCAGCAGGAGCTACCGTTTGACAGATGCAGGACTAGGGGGGTTTGACGGGGAGCTGTTTTTT. This translates into CASRSYRLTDAGLGGFDGELFF.

This clonotype appeared many times. The rearrangement links TRBV24-1 to TRBJ2-7, with a weak D call TRBD2 (5 bases). Germline CDR1 and CDR2: KGHDR and SFDVKD. Trimming removed 2 bases from V and 4 bases from J, with 11 bases in between. The CDR3 loop spans 14 amino acids. The chain's CDR3 is CATSDSRRGYEQYF. Here the CDR3 DNA reads TGTGCCACCAGTGATTCTCGTAGAGGGTACGAGCAGTACTTC.

The chain joins TRBV5-1 to TRBJ1-2; 8 bases agree with TRBD1. CDR3 length: 14 amino acids. The germline gives CDR1 SGHRS, CDR2 YFSETQ. The J segment lost 6 bases and the V segment lost 0 bases, leaving 4 bases of the junction unmatched. The CDR3 protein is CASSLDRGGNGYTF. For the CDR3, the DNA is TGCGCCAGCAGCTTGGACAGGGGGGGGAATGGCTACACCTTC.

The chain carries TRBV12-3 or TRBV12-4 and TRBJ2-7; a weak D match, TRBD1 (5 bases). V lost 6 bases and J 3 bases, leaving 15 bases between the germline ends. CDR3 length equals 14 residues. The CDR3 nucleotides read TGTGCCAGCAGCTACCTTGACAGAGGCTACGAGCAGTACTTC. It encodes CASSYLDRGYEQYF.

This clonotype was detected many times. The CDR3 DNA sequence: TGTGCCATCAGTGAGTCTGTGACAAGACAAGAGACCCAGTACTTC. Protein: CAISESVTRQETQYF. This chain joins TRBV10-3 and TRBJ2-5; D unresolved. Germline CDR1 and CDR2: ENHRY and SYGVKD. The CDR3 length is 15 residues. The V end was cut by 0 bases, the J end by 2 bases, with 10 bases between.

The gene calls are TRBV11-2 and TRBJ2-5; no definite D call. This CDR3 is built from 14 residues. Germline CDR1 and CDR2: SGHAT and FQNNGV. V lost 6 bases, J lost 7 bases, and 18 bases lay in between. The DNA for the CDR3 is TGTGCCAGCAGGGCCCTGGGGTCCCCTGCGACCCAGTACTTC. Translating gives CASRALGSPATQYF.

This clonotype was picked up a small number of times. The chain is built from TRBV5-1 and TRBJ1-1, with D maybe TRBD1 (5 bases). Germline CDR1 reads SGHRS; CDR2 reads YFSETQ. The CDR3 contains 17 residues. Trimming took 2 bases from V and 1 from J, leaving 18 bases between them. This CDR3 is CASSFGLQGGKNTEAFF. The CDR3 region has the DNA TGCGCCAGCAGCTTTGGTTTGCAGGGCGGGAAGAACACTGAAGCTTTCTTT.

The rearrangement uses TRBV5-5 and TRBJ1-6, with D uncertain. The CDR3 runs to 18 residues. The V and J ends lost 1 base and 2 bases respectively, with 16 bases between them. CDR1 is SGHKS and CDR2 is YYEKEE in the germline V gene (reference sequence). CDR3: CASSLTPPEDPYNSPLHF. The CDR3 nucleotides read TGTGCCAGCAGCTTGACTCCCCCGGAGGACCCCTATAATTCACCCCTCCACTTT. The full variable domain, in which reference TRBV5-5 and TRBJ1-6 provide the parts outside the CDR3, is DAGVTQSPTHLIKTRGQQVTLRCSPISGHKSVSWYQQVLGQGPQFIFQYYEKEERGRGNFPDRFSARQFPNYSSELNVNALLLGDSALYLCASSLTPPEDPYNSPLHFGNGTRLTVT.

The V call is TRBV6-2 or TRBV6-3, the J call TRBJ1-1, with 7 bases aligning to TRBD1. This CDR3 comprises 11 residues. Germline-derived CDR1 and CDR2 are MNHEY and SVGEGT. V shed 7 bases and J 11 bases; nucleotides not matched to a gene: 7. The chain's CDR3 is CASITGEVAFF. In nucleotides, the CDR3 is TGTGCCAGCATTACAGGGGAAGTGGCTTTCTTT.

This clonotype came up a few times. This sequence joins TRBV3-1 and TRBJ1-2; possibly TRBD1 for D (5 bases). V was shortened by 1 base and J by 8 bases, with 11 bases between the two germline ends. This CDR3 spans 13 amino acids. Germline CDR1 LGHDT, CDR2 YNNKEL (reference sequence). The chain's CDR3 is CASSQAQGEGYTF. CDR3 nucleotides: TGTGCCAGCAGCCAAGCCCAGGGAGAGGGCTACACCTTC. The full variable domain, rest sourced from reference TRBV3-1 and TRBJ1-2, is DTAVSQTPKYLVTQMGNDKSIKCEQNLGHDTMYWYKQDSKKFLKIMFSYNNKELIINETVPNRFSPKSPDKAHLNLHINSLELGDSAVYFCASSQAQGEGYTFGSGTRLTVV.

This chain links TRBV5-1 with TRBJ2-5; TRBD1 or TRBD2 may be the D gene (5 bases each). V shed 1 base and J shed 5 bases, with 12 bases lying between them. The CDR3 has 14 residues. Germline CDR1 reads SGHRS; CDR2 reads YFSETQ. The CDR3 region is CASSLRGGPETQYF. CDR3 in DNA: TGCGCCAGCAGCTTGCGGGGCGGGCCGGAGACCCAGTACTTC.

This clonotype was recorded a few times. This chain links TRBV7-9 with TRBJ2-5; D may correspond to TRBD1 or TRBD2 (5 bases each). CDR3 length: 15 residues. The germline V and J ends were trimmed by 1 base and 1 base, with 10 bases remaining between them. Germline loops: CDR1 SEHNR, CDR2 FQNEAQ (reference sequence). CDR3 coding DNA: TGTGCCAGCAGCTTAGTCCAGGGACGCCAAGAGACCCAGTACTTC. This translates into CASSLVQGRQETQYF.